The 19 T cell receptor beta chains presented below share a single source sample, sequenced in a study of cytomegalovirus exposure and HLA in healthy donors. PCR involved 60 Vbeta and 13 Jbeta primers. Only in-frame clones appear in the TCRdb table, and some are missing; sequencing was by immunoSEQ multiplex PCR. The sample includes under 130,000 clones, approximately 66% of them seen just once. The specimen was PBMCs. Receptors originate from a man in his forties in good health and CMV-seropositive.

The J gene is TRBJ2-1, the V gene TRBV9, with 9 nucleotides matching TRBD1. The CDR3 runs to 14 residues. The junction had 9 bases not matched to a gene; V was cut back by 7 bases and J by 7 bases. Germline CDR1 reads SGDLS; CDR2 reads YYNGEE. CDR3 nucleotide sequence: TGTGCCAGCTCTCCGGGACAGGGTAAAAATGAGCAGTTCTTC. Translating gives CASSPGQGKNEQFF.

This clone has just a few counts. CDR3: CASSGLAGGGEQFF. CDR3 in DNA: TGCGCCAGCAGCGGACTAGCGGGAGGGGGGGAGCAGTTCTTC. The chain links TRBV5-1 to TRBJ2-1, with TRBD2 matching over 15 bases. Germline V gene lookup returns CDR1 SGHRS and CDR2 YFSETQ. Unmatched junction bases numbered 3, after V lost 4 bases and J lost 10 bases. The CDR3 has 14 residues.

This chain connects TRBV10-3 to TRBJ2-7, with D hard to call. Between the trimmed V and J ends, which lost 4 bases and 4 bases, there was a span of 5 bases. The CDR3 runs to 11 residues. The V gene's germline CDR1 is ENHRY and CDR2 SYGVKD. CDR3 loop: CAISVDYEQYF. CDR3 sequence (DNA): TGTGCCATCAGTGTAGATTACGAGCAGTACTTC.

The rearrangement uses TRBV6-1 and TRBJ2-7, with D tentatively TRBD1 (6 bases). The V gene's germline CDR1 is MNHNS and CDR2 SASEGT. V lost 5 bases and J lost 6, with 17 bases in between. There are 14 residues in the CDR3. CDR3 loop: CASSSRGSPGEQYV. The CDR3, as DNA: TGTGCCAGCAGTTCGAGGGGGTCCCCGGGCGAGCAGTACGTC.

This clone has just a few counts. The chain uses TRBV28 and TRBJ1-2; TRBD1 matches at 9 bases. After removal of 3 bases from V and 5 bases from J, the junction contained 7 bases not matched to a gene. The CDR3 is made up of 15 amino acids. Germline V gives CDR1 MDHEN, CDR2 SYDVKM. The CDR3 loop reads CASSFGTGSNYGYTF. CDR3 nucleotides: TGTGCCAGCAGTTTTGGGACAGGGTCCAATTATGGCTACACCTTC.

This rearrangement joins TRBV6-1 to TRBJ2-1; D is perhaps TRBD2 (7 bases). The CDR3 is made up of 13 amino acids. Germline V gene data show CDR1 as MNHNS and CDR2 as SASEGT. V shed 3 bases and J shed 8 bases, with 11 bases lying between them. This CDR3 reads CASSEGGHDEQFF. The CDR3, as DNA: TGTGCCAGCAGTGAGGGGGGGCACGATGAGCAGTTCTTC.

The CDR3 reads CASSEILWGQSIGYTF. In DNA form, the CDR3 reads TGTGCCAGCAGTGAAATCCTTTGGGGGCAATCGATCGGCTACACCTTC. The chain joins TRBV6-1 to TRBJ1-2, with D possibly matching TRBD1 (6 bases). The CDR3 spans 16 residues. Germline-derived CDR1 and CDR2 are MNHNS and SASEGT. Trimming left V 2 bases short and J 8 bases short, with 21 bases between.

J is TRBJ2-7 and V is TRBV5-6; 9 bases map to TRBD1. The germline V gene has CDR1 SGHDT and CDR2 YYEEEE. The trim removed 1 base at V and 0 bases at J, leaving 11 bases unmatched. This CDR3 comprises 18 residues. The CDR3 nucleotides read TGTGCCAGCAGCTTGTATACAGCGGGACAGGGACCCTCCTACGAGCAGTACGTC. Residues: CASSLYTAGQGPSYEQYV.

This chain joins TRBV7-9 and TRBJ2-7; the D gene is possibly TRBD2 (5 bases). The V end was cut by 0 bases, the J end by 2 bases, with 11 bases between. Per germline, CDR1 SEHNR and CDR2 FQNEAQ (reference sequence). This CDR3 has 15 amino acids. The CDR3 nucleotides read TGTGCCAGCAGCTTAGCAGGGAGAATCGCCTACGAGCAGTACTTC. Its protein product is CASSLAGRIAYEQYF. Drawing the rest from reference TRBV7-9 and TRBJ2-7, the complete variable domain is DTGVSQNPRHKITKRGQNVTFRCDPISEHNRLYWYRQTLGQGPEFLTYFQNEAQLEKSRLLSDRFSAERPKGSFSTLEIQRTEQGDSAMYLCASSLAGRIAYEQYFGPGTRLTVT.

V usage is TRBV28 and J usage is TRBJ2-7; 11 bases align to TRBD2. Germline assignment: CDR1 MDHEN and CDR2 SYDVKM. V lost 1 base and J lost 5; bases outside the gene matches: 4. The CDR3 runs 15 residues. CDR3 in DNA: TGTGCCAGCAGTTTATCGGCTAGCGGGAGGAACGAGCAGTACTTC. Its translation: CASSLSASGRNEQYF.

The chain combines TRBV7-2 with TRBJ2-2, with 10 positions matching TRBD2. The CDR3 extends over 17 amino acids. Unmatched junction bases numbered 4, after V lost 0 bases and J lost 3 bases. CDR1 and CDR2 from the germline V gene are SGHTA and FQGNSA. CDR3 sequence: CASSLAWLAGDTGELFF. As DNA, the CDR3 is TGTGCCAGCAGCTTAGCGTGGCTAGCGGGAGACACCGGGGAGCTGTTTTTT.

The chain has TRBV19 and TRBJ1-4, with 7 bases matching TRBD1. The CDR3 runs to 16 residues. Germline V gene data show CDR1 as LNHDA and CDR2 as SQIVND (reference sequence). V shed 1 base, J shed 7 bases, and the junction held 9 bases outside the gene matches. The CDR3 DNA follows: TGTGCCAGTAGTATAGGCTGGAGACAGGGCGGTGAAAAACTGTTTTTT. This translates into CASSIGWRQGGEKLFF.

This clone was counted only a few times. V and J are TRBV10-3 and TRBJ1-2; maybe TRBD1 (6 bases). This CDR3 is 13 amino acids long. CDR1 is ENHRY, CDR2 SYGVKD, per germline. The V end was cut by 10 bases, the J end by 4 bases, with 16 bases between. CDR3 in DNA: TGTGCCACCGCAGCAGGGGTCCTCTATGGCTACACCTTC. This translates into CATAAGVLYGYTF.

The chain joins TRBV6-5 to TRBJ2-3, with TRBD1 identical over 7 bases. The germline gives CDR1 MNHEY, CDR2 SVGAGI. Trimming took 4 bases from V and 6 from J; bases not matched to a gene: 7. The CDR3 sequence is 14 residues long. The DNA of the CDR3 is TGTGCCAGCAGTTCCGGGACAGTGGACGATACGCAGTATTTT. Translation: CASSSGTVDDTQYF.

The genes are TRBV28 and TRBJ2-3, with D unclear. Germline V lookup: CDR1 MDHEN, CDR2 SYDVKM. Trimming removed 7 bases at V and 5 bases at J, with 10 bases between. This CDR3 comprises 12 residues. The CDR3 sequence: CASTNPGDTQYF. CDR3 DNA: TGTGCCAGCACCAATCCGGGAGATACGCAGTATTTT. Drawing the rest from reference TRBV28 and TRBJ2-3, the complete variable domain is DVKVTQSSRYLVKRTGEKVFLECVQDMDHENMFWYRQDPGLGLRLIYFSYDVKMKEKGDIPEGYSVSREKKERFSLILESASTNQTSMYLCASTNPGDTQYFGPGTRLTVL.

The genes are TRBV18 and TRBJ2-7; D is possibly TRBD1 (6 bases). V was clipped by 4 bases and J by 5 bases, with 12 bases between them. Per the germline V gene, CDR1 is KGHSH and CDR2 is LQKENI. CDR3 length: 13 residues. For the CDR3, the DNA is TGTGCCAGCTCACGAGGGACACTCGACGAGCAGTACGTC. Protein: CASSRGTLDEQYV.

This CDR3 reads CASSIPAGVSYNEQFF. The CDR3 DNA is TGTGCCAGTAGTATTCCCGCGGGAGTATCCTACAATGAGCAGTTCTTC. This sequence joins TRBV19 and TRBJ2-1; 7 bases agree with TRBD2. This CDR3 has 16 residues. Germline-derived CDR1 and CDR2 are LNHDA and SQIVND (reference sequence). Trimming at V came to 3 bases and at J to 1 base, leaving 6 bases not matched to a gene. Filled out from reference TRBV19 and TRBJ2-1, the complete variable domain reads DGGITQSPKYLFRKEGQNVTLSCEQNLNHDAMYWYRQDPGQGLRLIYYSQIVNDFQKGDIAEGYSVSREKKESFPLTVTSAQKNPTAFYLCASSIPAGVSYNEQFFGPGTRLTVL.

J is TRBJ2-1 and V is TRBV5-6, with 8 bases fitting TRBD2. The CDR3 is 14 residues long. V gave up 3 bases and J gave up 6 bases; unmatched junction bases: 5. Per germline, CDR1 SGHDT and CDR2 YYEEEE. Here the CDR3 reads CASSSLAGGNEQFF. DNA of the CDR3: TGTGCCAGCAGCTCTCTAGCGGGCGGCAATGAGCAGTTCTTC.

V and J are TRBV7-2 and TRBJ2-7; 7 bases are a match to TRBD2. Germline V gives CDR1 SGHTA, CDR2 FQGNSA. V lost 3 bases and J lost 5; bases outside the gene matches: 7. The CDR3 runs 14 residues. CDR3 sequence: CASSFGREVDEQYF. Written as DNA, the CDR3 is TGTGCCAGCAGCTTCGGCCGGGAGGTGGACGAGCAGTACTTC.